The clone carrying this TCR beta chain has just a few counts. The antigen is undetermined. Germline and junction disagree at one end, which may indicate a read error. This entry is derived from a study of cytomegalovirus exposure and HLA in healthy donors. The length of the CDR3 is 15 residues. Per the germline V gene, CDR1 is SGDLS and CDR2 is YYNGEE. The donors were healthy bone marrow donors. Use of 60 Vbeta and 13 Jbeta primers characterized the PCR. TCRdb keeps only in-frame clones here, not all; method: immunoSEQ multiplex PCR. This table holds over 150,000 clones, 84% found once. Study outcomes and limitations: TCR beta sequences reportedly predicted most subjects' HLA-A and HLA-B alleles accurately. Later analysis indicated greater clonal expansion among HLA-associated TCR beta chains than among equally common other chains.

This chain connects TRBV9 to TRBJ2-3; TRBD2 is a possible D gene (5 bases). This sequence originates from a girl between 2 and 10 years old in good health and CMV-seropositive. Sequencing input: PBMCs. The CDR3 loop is CASTSLGASKDTQYF. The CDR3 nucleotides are TGTGCCAGCACCTCCCTTGGTGCTAGCAAAGATACGCAGTATTTT.